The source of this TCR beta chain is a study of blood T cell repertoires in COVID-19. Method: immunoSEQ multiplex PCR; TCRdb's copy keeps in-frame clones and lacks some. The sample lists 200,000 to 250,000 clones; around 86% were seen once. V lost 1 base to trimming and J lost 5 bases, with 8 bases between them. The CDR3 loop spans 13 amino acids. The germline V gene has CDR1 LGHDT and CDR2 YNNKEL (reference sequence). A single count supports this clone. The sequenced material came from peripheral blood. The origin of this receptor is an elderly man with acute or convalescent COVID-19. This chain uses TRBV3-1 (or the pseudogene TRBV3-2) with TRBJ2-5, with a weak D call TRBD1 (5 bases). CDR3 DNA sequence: TGTGCCAGCAGCCAAGGCAGGGCTGAGACCCAGTACTTC. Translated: CASSQGRAETQYF.